These 16 T cell receptor beta chains share one sample of origin, sequenced in a study of blood T cell repertoires in COVID-19. The protocol was immunoSEQ multiplex PCR, while the TCRdb copy is restricted to in-frame clones and leaves out a portion. The repertoire holds over 150,000 clones, approximately 88% seen once, with about 6.7% in the top ten. The sample consisted of peripheral blood. The receptor source for this set is a woman in her 40s with COVID-19, enrolled during active disease.

The V and J genes are TRBV7-9 and TRBJ1-2, with 12 bases identical to TRBD1. The germline CDR1 and CDR2 sequences are SEHNR and FQNEAQ (reference sequence). The CDR3 is 14 residues long. The V and J ends lost 3 bases and 8 bases, in that order; junction bases with no gene match: 4. CDR3 protein: CASSLGTGGEGYTF. The CDR3 coding sequence is TGTGCCAGCAGCTTGGGGACAGGGGGCGAAGGCTACACCTTC.

This chain uses TRBV10-3 with TRBJ1-1, with unresolved D. Between the trimmed V and J ends, which lost 4 bases and 7 bases, there was a span of 10 bases. Germline lookup yields CDR1 ENHRY and CDR2 SYGVKD. CDR3 length equals 12 residues. CDR3 region: CAISGHSDEAFF. CDR3 bases: TGTGCCATCAGTGGACATTCCGATGAAGCTTTCTTT.

The DNA for the CDR3 is TGTGCCACCGGTCGGGGGACTGGAAACACCATATATTTT. Translating gives CATGRGTGNTIYF. The chain links TRBV2 to TRBJ1-3, with a tentative D call TRBD1 (5 bases). Germline CDR1 is SNHLY and CDR2 is FYNNEI. V lost 10 bases to trimming and J lost 2 bases, with 12 bases between them. This CDR3 is built from 13 residues.

This clone was found a few times. This sequence joins TRBV2 and TRBJ2-1; D is ambiguous. V lost 6 bases and J lost 6, with 15 bases in between. Germline lookup yields CDR1 SNHLY and CDR2 FYNNEI. This CDR3 contains 14 residues. DNA for the CDR3: TGTGCCAGCAGCACCTTGACTTGGTCCAATGAGCAGTTCTTC. The encoded protein is CASSTLTWSNEQFF.

The V call is TRBV5-1, the J call TRBJ2-3; 12 nucleotides agree with TRBD2. Looked up from germline, CDR1 is SGHRS and CDR2 is YFSETQ. This CDR3 is 15 amino acids long. J was trimmed by 6 bases and V by 4 bases; bases with no gene match: 6. Here the CDR3 reads CASSRSGTSGDTQYF. DNA of the CDR3: TGCGCCAGCAGCAGATCCGGGACTAGCGGGGATACGCAGTATTTT.

This chain uses TRBV11-2 with TRBJ1-2, with 10 bases lining up with TRBD1. V gave up 5 bases and J gave up 4 bases; unmatched junction bases: 7. Germline V gene data show CDR1 as SGHAT and CDR2 as FQNNGV. This CDR3 is built from 15 residues. CDR3 DNA: TGTGCCAGCAGCACCCGGACAGGGGGGTCCTATGGCTACACCTTC. As protein: CASSTRTGGSYGYTF.

The J gene is TRBJ2-5, the V gene TRBV7-2; 12 positions match TRBD2. Germline loops: CDR1 SGHTA, CDR2 FQGNSA. With V trimmed by 3 bases and J by 4 bases, 6 bases remained unmatched. This CDR3 has 16 amino acids. Here the CDR3 DNA reads TGTGCCAGCAGCTTTCGGACTAGCGGGGTGGGAGAGACCCAGTACTTC. It translates to CASSFRTSGVGETQYF.

The rearrangement links TRBV7-9 to TRBJ2-3; TRBD2 matches at 7 bases. This CDR3 is 17 amino acids long. Trimming took 2 bases from V and 2 from J; bases not matched to a gene: 10. CDR1 is SEHNR, CDR2 FQNEAQ, per germline (reference sequence). CDR3 DNA sequence: TGTGCCAGCAGCTTACCTACTAGCGTAGGGGACACAGATACGCAGTATTTT. Translated, it gives CASSLPTSVGDTDTQYF.

This clone has more than one count but fewer than ten. This chain joins TRBV19 and TRBJ1-3; 10 positions agree with TRBD1. CDR1 is LNHDA and CDR2 is SQIVND in the germline V gene (reference sequence). The CDR3 loop spans 15 amino acids. With 5 bases clipped from V and 10 bases from J, the junction kept 11 bases outside the gene matches. CDR3: CASSGRQGARRTIYF. CDR3 nucleotide sequence: TGTGCCAGTAGTGGCAGACAGGGGGCCCGTCGGACCATATATTTT.

CDR3 nucleotides: TGTGCCAGCAGATTATATGGGGGGACAGGGAACGGGCAATACAATGAGCAGTTCTTC. Translated, it gives CASRLYGGTGNGQYNEQFF. The rearrangement joins TRBV11-2 to TRBJ2-1; 9 nucleotides agree with TRBD1. This CDR3 contains 19 residues. V dropped 6 bases and J dropped 4; count of bases not matched to a gene: 19. Looked up from germline, CDR1 is SGHAT and CDR2 is FQNNGV. Based on the CDR3 plus reference TRBV11-2 and TRBJ2-1, the full variable domain is EAGVAQSPRYKIIEKRQSVAFWCNPISGHATLYWYQQILGQGPKLLIQFQNNGVVDDSQLPKDRFSAERLKGVDSTLKIQPAKLEDSAVYLCASRLYGGTGNGQYNEQFFGPGTRLTVL.

There are a few counts of this clone. This rearrangement joins TRBV23-1 to TRBJ1-2, with TRBD1 matching over 7 bases. TRBV23-1 is an ORF, and what it does is uncertain. V was pared by 0 bases and J by 6 bases, with 1 base of the junction left unmatched. This CDR3 comprises 13 residues. CDR3: CASSQSDRDGYTF. CDR3 bases: TGCGCCAGCAGTCAATCCGACAGGGATGGCTACACCTTC.

V usage is TRBV15 and J usage is TRBJ1-1; D is unresolved. The CDR3 runs to 15 residues. Deletions cut 0 bases from V and 1 base from J, with 9 bases between. Germline values: CDR1 LNHNV, CDR2 YYDKDF (reference sequence). CDR3 amino acids: CATSRDKRANTEAFF. The CDR3 region has the DNA TGTGCCACCAGCAGAGATAAGAGGGCGAACACTGAAGCTTTCTTT.

The rearrangement links TRBV19 to TRBJ2-7; TRBD2 is a possible D gene (6 bases). Germline lookup yields CDR1 LNHDA and CDR2 SQIVND (reference sequence). The CDR3 sequence is 12 residues long. V lost 10 bases to trimming and J lost 7 bases, with 17 bases between them. CDR3 in DNA: TGTGCCATCAGGTCATCGGGGGAAGAGCAGTACTTC. The encoded protein is CAIRSSGEEQYF.

This chain links TRBV4-1 with TRBJ2-7, with 7 bases fitting TRBD1. This CDR3 has 16 amino acids. Germline CDR1 reads MGHRA; CDR2 reads YSYEKL. The junction had 8 bases not matched to a gene; V was cut back by 1 base and J by 2 bases. CDR3 nucleotides: TGCGCCAGCAGCCAAGTTAGAGGGACAGAGACCTACGAGCAGTACTTC. This codes for CASSQVRGTETYEQYF.

J is TRBJ2-7 and V is TRBV27; 8 nucleotides line up with TRBD2. V shed 2 bases and J 0 bases; nucleotides not matched to a gene: 6. The germline V gene encodes CDR1 MNHEY and CDR2 SMNVEV (reference sequence). There are 16 residues in the CDR3. CDR3 bases: TGTGCCAGCAGTTTACTCTCGACTAGCGCCTCCTACGAGCAGTACTTC. Its protein is CASSLLSTSASYEQYF.

About this clone: At one end the junction does not follow the germline gene, possibly because of a read error. The V gene is TRBV19, the J gene TRBJ1-2, with 8 bases fitting TRBD1. This CDR3 has 14 residues. The germline CDR1 and CDR2 sequences are LNHDA and SQIVND (reference sequence). The CDR3: CASSLDRGSYGYTF. CDR3 DNA sequence: TGTGCCAGTAGTCTAGACAGGGGCTCCTATGGCTACACCTTC.